A selection of T cell receptor beta chains follows, all from one sample in a study of shared clonotypes between healthy human individuals. Here immunoSEQ multiplex PCR was the method, and the copy in TCRdb shows in-frame clones only, minus some. The data show approximately 2,000,000 clones, around 90% seen once. Sequencing was carried out using naive CD4+ T cells from PBMCs. The receptors stem from a man aged 18-30 years in good health. Some clones in this sample may be carry-over from other donors' samples. Each CDR3 is given with its conserved first and last residue. A D gene is named only where the DNA matches it firmly. Not every row has a clone size; where given, it reads once, few, many or a size class.

d_gene	abundance	v_gene	j_gene	CDR3nt	CDR3aa
.	.	TRBV7-9	TRBJ2-2	TGTGCCAGCAGCTTAATGGGTACAGGGATAACCGGGGAGCTGTTTTTT	CASSLMGTGITGELFF
TRBD2	.	TRBV27	TRBJ2-7	TGTGCCAGCAGTTTAGCCCGACTAGCGGGATCCCCCTACGAGCAGTACTTC	CASSLARLAGSPYEQYF
.	.	TRBV30	TRBJ1-5	TGTGCCTGGAGTAAGAAGGCAGGGACGAATCAGCCCCAGCATTTT	CAWSKKAGTNQPQHF
.	.	TRBV6-6	TRBJ1-5	TGTGCCAGCAGTTACAAGGAATGGAGCAATCAGCCCCAGCATTTT	CASSYKEWSNQPQHF
.	.	TRBV18	TRBJ1-3	TGTGCCAGCTTTTCCACCCAGAGCTCTGGAAACACCATATATTTT	CASFSTQSSGNTIYF
TRBD2	.	TRBV4-2	TRBJ2-7	TGTGCCAGCAGCCAAGGTCGGGGGAGGGCCTACGAGCAGTACTTC	CASSQGRGRAYEQYF
.	.	TRBV5-1	TRBJ2-1	TGCGCCAGCAGCTTATTACCGGGGAATGAGCAGTTCTTC	CASSLLPGNEQFF
.	.	TRBV7-7	TRBJ1-5	TGTGCCAGCACCCTAGAGCAGAGCAATCAGCCCCAGCATTTT	CASTLEQSNQPQHF
TRBD1	once	TRBV5-1	TRBJ1-1	TGCGCCAGCAGCTCCACCGGACAGGGGACGTCGAAGAACACTGAAGCTTTCTTT	CASSSTGQGTSKNTEAFF
TRBD2	.	TRBV6-5	TRBJ2-7	TGTGCCAGCAGTTACTCGGCAGCGGGAGGGTACGAGCAGTACTTC	CASSYSAAGGYEQYF
TRBD1	.	TRBV7-2	TRBJ2-7	TGTGCCAGCAGCTCCCCTCTGGACAGGCTCTACGAGCAGTACTTC	CASSSPLDRLYEQYF
TRBD1	.	TRBV7-3	TRBJ1-1	TGTGCCAGCAGCTTGGGACAGTCAACTGAAGCTTTCTTT	CASSLGQSTEAFF
.	.	TRBV9	TRBJ2-3	TGTGCCAGCAGCGCCACCCCAGATACGCAGTATTTT	CASSATPDTQYF
TRBD2	.	TRBV7-2	TRBJ2-7	TGTGCCAGCAGCTCATATAGCGGGAGTGGGTACGAGCAGTACTTC	CASSSYSGSGYEQYF
TRBD1	.	TRBV10-2	TRBJ1-2	TGCGCCAGCACCCCGGACAGGGGATATGGCTACACCTTC	CASTPDRGYGYTF
TRBD2	.	TRBV4-3	TRBJ2-3	TGCGCCAGCAGCCAAGCGTTTGGCGGGGGGGCCACAGATACGCAGTATTTT	CASSQAFGGGATDTQYF
.	.	TRBV15	TRBJ2-7	TGTGCCACCAGCAGAGCCGTTTGGAACGAGCAGTACTTC	CATSRAVWNEQYF
TRBD2	.	TRBV25-1	TRBJ2-1	TGTGCCAGCAGTAGACTAGCAGGGTATGGTGAGCAGTTCTTC	CASSRLAGYGEQFF
.	.	TRBV6-6	TRBJ1-2	TGTGCCAGTGGGACGGGAGGCTACACCTTC	CASGTGGYTF
.	.	TRBV10-1	TRBJ2-2	TGCGCCAGCAGTGATAGGGCCGGCCGCCTAGTTAACACCGGGGAGCTGTTTTTT	CASSDRAGRLVNTGELFF
.	.	TRBV2	TRBJ2-2	TGTGCCAGCAGTGTTTTAGGGCAGGGGAACGGGGAGCTGTTTTTT	CASSVLGQGNGELFF
TRBD1	.	TRBV9	TRBJ2-7	TGTGCCAGCAGCGTAGGCGACAGGGGCCACGAGCAGTACTTC	CASSVGDRGHEQYF
TRBD2	.	TRBV9	TRBJ2-3	TGTGCCAGCAGCTCTAAAAGACTAGCGGAGACCACAGATACGCAGTATTTT	CASSSKRLAETTDTQYF
TRBD2	.	TRBV4-2	TRBJ2-5	TGTGCCAGCATGCTGACTAGCGGGAGCGAGACCCAGTACTTC	CASMLTSGSETQYF
.	.	TRBV7-9	TRBJ1-2	TGTGCCAGCAGCTTAGGGACTCAACCACCCTATGGCTACACCTTC	CASSLGTQPPYGYTF
TRBD1	.	TRBV5-1	TRBJ2-5	TGCGCCAGCAGCTCTGGGACAGGGGGGGAGACCCAGTACTTC	CASSSGTGGETQYF
.	.	TRBV7-6	TRBJ2-2	TGTGCCAGCAGCTCCAACCCCTTATGGTCCGCCGGGGAGCTGTTTTTT	CASSSNPLWSAGELFF
.	.	TRBV10-1	TRBJ2-1	TGCGCCAGCAGCGGAATTCGACTAGAGAGTCTGTTCTTC	CASSGIRLESLFF
TRBD1	.	TRBV19	TRBJ1-2	TGTGCCAGTAGGCAGACACAGGGGAGGGGGTCCTATGGCTACACCTTC	CASRQTQGRGSYGYTF
.	.	TRBV6-5	TRBJ2-7	TGTGCCAGCAGTTACCGAAACAGGGATCGGTACGAGCAGTACTTC	CASSYRNRDRYEQYF
TRBD2	.	TRBV7-9	TRBJ2-3	TGTGCCAGCAGCCTTGGGCTAGCGGTCACAGATACGCAGTATTTT	CASSLGLAVTDTQYF
TRBD1	.	TRBV9	TRBJ1-2	TGTGCCAGCAGCGCCTCAATGACAGGGGCGGACTATGGCTACACCTTC	CASSASMTGADYGYTF
.	.	TRBV18	TRBJ2-2	TGTGCCAGCTCACCACCGTTGAGCAGCCTCTTCACCGGGGAGCTGTTTTTT	CASSPPLSSLFTGELFF
TRBD2	.	TRBV28	TRBJ2-2	TGTGCCAGCAGCCGCGCGGGACTAGCCGGGGAGCTGTTTTTT	CASSRAGLAGELFF
.	.	TRBV6-5	TRBJ1-2	TGTGCCAGCAGAGGGACGGTTTATGGCTACACCTTC	CASRGTVYGYTF
.	.	TRBV7-9	TRBJ2-1	TGTGCCAGCAGCCCAGCCGGTGAGCAGTTCTTC	CASSPAGEQFF
.	.	TRBV5-1	TRBJ1-2	TGCGCCAGCAGCTTGGAGGGTAGCTATGGCTACACCTTC	CASSLEGSYGYTF
TRBD2	.	TRBV7-9	TRBJ2-1	TGTGCCAGCAGCTTAAGTCTAGCGGGAGTAGAGAATGAGCAGTTCTTC	CASSLSLAGVENEQFF
.	.	TRBV5-1	TRBJ2-3	TGCGCCAGCAGCTTGGCCCGCGGTGGAGGCGGGACAGATACGCAGTATTTT	CASSLARGGGGTDTQYF
TRBD2	.	TRBV7-3	TRBJ2-1	TGTGCCAGCAGCCTAGCGGGACCTTTCTACAATGAGCAGTTCTTC	CASSLAGPFYNEQFF
.	.	TRBV5-8	TRBJ2-1	TGTGCCAGCAGCTTGGACGGCGGGTCATACAATGAGCAGTTCTTC	CASSLDGGSYNEQFF
.	.	TRBV21-1	TRBJ1-1	TGTGCCAGCAGCGCCGACACTGAAGCTTTCTTT	CASSADTEAFF
.	few	TRBV18	TRBJ2-2	TGTGCCAGCTCACTAGGGTCGAACACCGGGGAGCTGTTTTTT	CASSLGSNTGELFF
.	once	TRBV11-2	TRBJ1-1	TGTGCCAGCAGCTTAGGGGGACGGGGAGGCACTGAAGCTTTCTTT	CASSLGGRGGTEAFF
.	.	TRBV18	TRBJ2-2	TGTGCCAGCTCACCGGGACTCCTGTCCGGGGAGCTGTTTTTT	CASSPGLLSGELFF
.	.	TRBV18	TRBJ1-5	TGTGCCAGCTCACCGTACGTTAGCAATCAGCCCCAGCATTTT	CASSPYVSNQPQHF
.	.	TRBV2	TRBJ2-7	TGTGCCAGCAGTGAAGGCGGACTACAACTTGGACAATTC	CASSEGGLQLGQF
.	.	TRBV19	TRBJ2-7	TGTGCCAGTAGTATTTGGGGCACTTCCTACGAGCAGTACTTC	CASSIWGTSYEQYF
.	.	TRBV30	TRBJ2-7	TGTGCCGGGCTCGGGGAGCAGTACTTC	CAGLGEQYF
TRBD2	.	TRBV29-1	TRBJ2-7	TGCAGCGTTGTAGCGGGCCTCTCCTACGAGCAGTACTTC	CSVVAGLSYEQYF